These 3 T cell receptor beta chains came from one sample sequenced in a study of blood T cells in healthy people across ages. A second roughly 7 to 11 cycle PCR used barcoded and J-beta primers. MiXCR was run by TCRdb on the 5' RACE reads, yielding one entry per CDR3 protein. There are hundreds of thousands of distinct CDR3 sequences in the sample; about half occur only once, and around 18% lies in the top ten. Specimen: blood. Every receptor here comes from an older man in good health.

The V and J genes are TRBV5-1 and TRBJ2-1; TRBD2 matches 8 bases. V was clipped by 2 bases and J by 6 bases; unmatched bases: 10. The CDR3 is 16 residues long. Per germline, CDR1 SGHRS and CDR2 YFSETQ. This CDR3 reads CASSFAGGMLGNEQFF. The CDR3 bases are TGCGCCAGCAGCTTTGCGGGGGGCATGTTGGGCAATGAGCAGTTCTTC.

The rearrangement joins TRBV14 to TRBJ2-3; the D gene is possibly TRBD2 (5 bases). Germline V lookup: CDR1 SGHDN, CDR2 FVKESK. Trimming took off 5 bases at V and 2 bases at J, with 8 bases between the two ends. The CDR3 covers 13 residues. The CDR3 loop is CASSGEYTDTQYF. The CDR3 DNA is TGTGCCAGCAGCGGGGAGTACACAGATACGCAGTATTTT.

The chain recombines TRBV7-9 with TRBJ2-5; 8 bases line up with TRBD2. The CDR3 has 12 amino acids. CDR1 and CDR2 (germline): SEHNR, FQNEAQ (reference sequence). V shed 6 bases, J shed 11 bases, and the junction held 8 bases outside the gene matches. DNA for the CDR3: TGTGCCAGCAGAACGGGAGGGAATGAGCAGTACTTC. This sequence encodes CASRTGGNEQYF.